Following are 2 T cell receptor beta chains from one sample sequenced in a study of CD8 T cells in ankylosing spondylitis. One entry per CDR3 protein, called by TCRdb with MiXCR from the 5' RACE reads. Counted here are 300,000 to 400,000 distinct CDR3 sequences, 20% occurring once; the ten biggest clones make up under 15%. Sequencing was performed on blood, either unsorted or a sorted T cell fraction (not recorded which). The receptors originated from a male donor with ankylosing spondylitis or in good health (not recorded which).

This clonotype was recorded a few times. The genes are TRBV15 and TRBJ2-2; 7 bases agree with TRBD1. Germline loops: CDR1 LNHNV, CDR2 YYDKDF (reference sequence). The CDR3 is made up of 16 amino acids. Trimming took 1 base from V and 7 from J; bases not matched to a gene: 9. The CDR3 DNA is TGTGCCACCAGCAGAGTAGGGGCAGGGGGAGTCGGGGAGCTGTTTTTT. Translation: CATSRVGAGGVGELFF.

The chain couples TRBV20-1 to TRBJ2-1; TRBD1 agrees at 7 bases. The CDR3 runs 15 residues. CDR1 is DFQATT, CDR2 SNEGSKA, per germline (reference sequence). Unmatched junction bases numbered 4, after V lost 0 bases and J lost 2 bases. The CDR3 bases are TGCAGTGCTAGAGACACGGGACAGCCCTACAATGAGCAGTTCTTC. This gives the protein CSARDTGQPYNEQFF.